This T cell receptor (beta chain) derives from a study of T cell repertoires in cytomegalovirus infection. About the study: Used in the study were CMV epitopes, some recently identified and HLA-C-restricted, others well-studied and HLA-B-restricted.

With respect to this clonotype: Its antigen is unidentified.

MiXCR, applied by TCRdb to the reads, yields one record per CDR3 protein. The sample carries some 900,000 distinct CDR3 sequences, 30% to 35% recorded once. The clonotype was recovered from a human donor in good health (CMV status not recorded). Some clones in this sample may be carry-over from other donors' samples. The source was cultured CD8+ T cells from PBMCs, collected from culture after CMV antigen stimulation.

The CDR3 nucleotides read TGTGCCAGCAGCCAAGTGTCAGGGGGCGTGAGGATGCAGCCCCAGCATTTT. Its protein is CASSQVSGGVRMQPQHF. The chain recombines TRBV14 with TRBJ1-5; 8 bases align to TRBD1. Germline values: CDR1 SGHDN, CDR2 FVKESK. The V gene end was trimmed by 1 base and the J gene end by 7 bases; junction bases not matched to a gene: 12. The CDR3 runs to 17 residues.